What follows describes a single T cell receptor beta chain. Antigen unknown. One junction end disagrees with the germline gene, perhaps due to a read error. This sample's RNA came from whole unsorted tissue. Distant lung tissue was collected more than 3 cm away from the tumor edge. Chemotherapy-naive patients with new lung cancer underwent thoracic surgery in China, August–November 2014. The library came from three nested PCR rounds adapted from ARM-PCR protocols. Each CDR3 protein gets one entry after TCRdb re-called the multiplex PCR reads with MiXCR. This table has 70,000 to 95,000 distinct CDR3 sequences, over 60% appearing once. CDR1 is MNHEY and CDR2 is SVGAGI in the germline V gene. The CDR3 is 11 amino acids. The sample belongs to a study of tumor and adjacent non-tumor tissue in lung cancer. Study-level information: Aged about 31 to 76 years, patients included roughly 10 men and several women with stage I to III disease. General observations from the study: TCR diversity was significantly greater in tumor than normal lung tissue.

Sequencing used distant non-tumor lung tissue. V is TRBV6-5 and J is TRBJ2-1; TRBD2 is a possible D gene (5 bases). This clonotype was obtained from a man between 65 and 79 years old with non-small cell lung cancer. The CDR3 DNA sequence: TGTGCCAGCAATACCGGGAATGAGCGCTACTTC. This translates into CASNTGNERYF.